This T cell receptor (beta chain) comes out of a study of CD8 T cells in cerebrospinal fluid in Alzheimer's disease. This clonotype registers large by frequency. Antigen specificity is unknown. General study points: In mild cognitive impairment or Alzheimer's disease, the biggest CSF clone made up more TCRs than in controls.

TCRdb reanalyzed the 10x single-cell sequencing reads, giving one entry per CDR3 protein sequence and no DNA. Found here are over a thousand distinct CDR3 sequences; the top ten clones hold approximately 9%. This CDR3 contains 19 residues. Looked up from germline, CDR1 is LGHNA and CDR2 is YSLEER. Source material: cerebrospinal fluid. The source of this sequence is a human donor in good health. The gene calls are TRBV4-3 and TRBJ2-1; the D gene TCRdb calls, TRBD2, cannot be checked with no DNA. This CDR3 reads CASSLYYSSGSPGDNEQFF.